These 2 T cell receptor beta chains were sequenced from one sample in a study of blood T cells in healthy people across ages. Combining a sample-barcoded 5' primer with a J-beta primer mix, a second PCR ran for roughly 7 to 12 cycles. TCRdb analysed the 5' RACE reads with MiXCR anew, one entry per CDR3 protein. This sample has around 850,000 distinct CDR3 sequences, with around 36% found just once. The sequencing sample was made of blood. Source of these receptors: a man between 18 and 29 years old in good health.

In its sample, this clonotype was seen a few times. This chain links TRBV7-2 with TRBJ2-3, with D unclear. Germline V gives CDR1 SGHTA, CDR2 FQGNSA. The CDR3 contains 14 residues. The V gene lost 3 bases and the J gene lost 2 bases, with 9 bases spanning the gap. CDR3 sequence reads: CASSFARSTDTQYF. The DNA of the CDR3 is TGTGCCAGCAGCTTTGCCCGCTCCACAGATACGCAGTATTTT.

The gene calls are TRBV4-2 and TRBJ1-3, with no clear D. Trimming pared 9 bases from V and 3 bases from J, leaving 15 bases between. The CDR3 is 14 amino acids. Germline CDR1 is LGHNA and CDR2 is YNFKEQ. CDR3 in amino acids: CASAPGEVGNTIYF. The CDR3 DNA follows: TGTGCCAGTGCTCCCGGGGAGGTTGGAAACACCATATATTTT.